This T cell receptor (beta chain) came from a study of Graves' ophthalmopathy and Graves' hyperthyroidism. Trimming took 6 bases from V and 1 from J, leaving 12 bases between them. The CDR3 extends over 14 amino acids. The diagnosis combined clinical symptoms, thyroxine, TRAb, thyroid ultrasound and orbital computed tomography scans. This clonotype has a handful of counts. Its target is unknown. Amplification of TCR beta CDR3 regions used RNA transcripts. First-round RT-PCR with HTBI primers preceded a second-round multiplex PCR. TCRdb fed the multiplex PCR reads into MiXCR, producing one record per CDR3 protein. The sample has some 410,000 distinct CDR3 sequences, under 25% seen once. Broader study findings: The blood repertoire also included most expanded thyroid clonotypes above 0.001 frequency. Sensitivity of over 60% and specificity of about 72% were achieved by the model that predicted ophthalmopathy progression.

The sequence was collected from a woman younger than 30 with stable Graves' hyperthyroidism. Sequenced sample: peripheral blood. V is TRBV12-3 or TRBV12-4 and J is TRBJ1-1; no firm D call. CDR3 sequence: CASRDYGSNTEAFF. CDR3 nucleotide sequence: TGTGCCAGCAGAGATTACGGATCGAACACTGAAGCTTTCTTT.